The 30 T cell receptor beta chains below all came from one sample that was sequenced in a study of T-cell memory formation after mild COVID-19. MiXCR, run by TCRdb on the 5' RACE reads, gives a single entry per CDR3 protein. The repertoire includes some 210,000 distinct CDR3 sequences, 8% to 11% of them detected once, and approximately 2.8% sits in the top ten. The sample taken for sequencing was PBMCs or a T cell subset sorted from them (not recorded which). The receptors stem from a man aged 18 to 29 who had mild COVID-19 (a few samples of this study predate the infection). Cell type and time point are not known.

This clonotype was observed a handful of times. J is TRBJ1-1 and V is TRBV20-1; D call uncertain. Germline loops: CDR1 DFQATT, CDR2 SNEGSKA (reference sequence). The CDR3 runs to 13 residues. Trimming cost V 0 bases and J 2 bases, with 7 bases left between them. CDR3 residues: CSARDPGNTEAFF. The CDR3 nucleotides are TGCAGTGCTAGAGATCCCGGAAACACTGAAGCTTTCTTT.

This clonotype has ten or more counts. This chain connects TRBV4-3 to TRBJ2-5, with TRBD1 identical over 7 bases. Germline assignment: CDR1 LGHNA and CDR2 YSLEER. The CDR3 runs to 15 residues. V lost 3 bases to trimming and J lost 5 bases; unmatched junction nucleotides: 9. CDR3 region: CASSQTGSSGETQYF. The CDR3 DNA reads TGCGCCAGCAGCCAGACAGGGTCCTCCGGGGAGACCCAGTACTTC.

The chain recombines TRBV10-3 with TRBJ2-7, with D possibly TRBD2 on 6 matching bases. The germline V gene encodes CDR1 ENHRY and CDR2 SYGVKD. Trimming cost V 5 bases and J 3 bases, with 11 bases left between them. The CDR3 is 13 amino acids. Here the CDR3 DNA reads TGTGCCATCAGTCCGGGACTTCACTACGAGCAGTACTTC. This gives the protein CAISPGLHYEQYF.

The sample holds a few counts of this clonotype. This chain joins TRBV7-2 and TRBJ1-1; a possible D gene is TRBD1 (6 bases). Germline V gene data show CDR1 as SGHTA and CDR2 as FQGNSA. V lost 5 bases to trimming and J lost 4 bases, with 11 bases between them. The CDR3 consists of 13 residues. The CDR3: CASSIQGSTEAFF. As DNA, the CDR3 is TGTGCCAGCAGCATCCAGGGGAGCACTGAAGCTTTCTTT.

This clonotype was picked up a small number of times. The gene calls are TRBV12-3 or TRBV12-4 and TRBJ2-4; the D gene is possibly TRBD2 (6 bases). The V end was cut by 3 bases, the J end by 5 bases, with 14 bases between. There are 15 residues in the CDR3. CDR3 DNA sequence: TGTGCCAGCAGTTTGGCGGGGCAGTACGAAAACATTCAGTACTTC. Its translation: CASSLAGQYENIQYF.

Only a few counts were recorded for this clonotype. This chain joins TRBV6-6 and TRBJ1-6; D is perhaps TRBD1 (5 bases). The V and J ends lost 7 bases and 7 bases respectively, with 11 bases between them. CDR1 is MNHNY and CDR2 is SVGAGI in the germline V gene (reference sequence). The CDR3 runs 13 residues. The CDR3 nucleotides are TGTGCCAGCATCCCCAGGGAAAATTCACCCCTCCACTTT. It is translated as CASIPRENSPLHF.

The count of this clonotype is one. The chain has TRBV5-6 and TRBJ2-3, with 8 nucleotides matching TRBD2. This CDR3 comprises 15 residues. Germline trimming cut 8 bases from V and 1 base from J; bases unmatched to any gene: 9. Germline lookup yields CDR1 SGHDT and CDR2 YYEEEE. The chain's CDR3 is CARSPRGDRTDTQYF. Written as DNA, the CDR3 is TGTGCCAGAAGCCCGCGGGGGGACCGCACAGATACGCAGTATTTT.

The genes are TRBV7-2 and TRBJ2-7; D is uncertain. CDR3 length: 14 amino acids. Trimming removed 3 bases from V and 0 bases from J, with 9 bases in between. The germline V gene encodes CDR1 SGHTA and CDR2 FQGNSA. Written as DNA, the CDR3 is TGTGCCAGCAGCTTGGGCCAAAGCTCCTACGAGCAGTACTTC. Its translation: CASSLGQSSYEQYF. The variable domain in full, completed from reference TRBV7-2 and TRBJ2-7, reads GAGVSQSPSNKVTEKGKDVELRCDPISGHTALYWYRQSLGQGLEFLIYFQGNSAPDKSGLPSDRFSAERTGGSVSTLTIQRTQQEDSAVYLCASSLGQSSYEQYFGPGTRLTVT.

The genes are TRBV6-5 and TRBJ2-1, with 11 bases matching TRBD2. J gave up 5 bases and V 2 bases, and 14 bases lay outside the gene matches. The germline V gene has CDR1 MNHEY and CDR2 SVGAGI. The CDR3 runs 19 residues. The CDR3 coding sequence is TGTGCCAGCAGTTACCTTTTTCCGGGACTAGCGGCCTCTCACAATGAGCAGTTCTTC. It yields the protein CASSYLFPGLAASHNEQFF.

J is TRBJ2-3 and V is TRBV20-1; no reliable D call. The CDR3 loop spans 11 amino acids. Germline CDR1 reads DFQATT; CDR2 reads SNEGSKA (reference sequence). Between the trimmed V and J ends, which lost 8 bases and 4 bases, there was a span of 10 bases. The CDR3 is CSPPQADTQYF. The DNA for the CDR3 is TGCAGTCCGCCCCAGGCAGATACGCAGTATTTT.

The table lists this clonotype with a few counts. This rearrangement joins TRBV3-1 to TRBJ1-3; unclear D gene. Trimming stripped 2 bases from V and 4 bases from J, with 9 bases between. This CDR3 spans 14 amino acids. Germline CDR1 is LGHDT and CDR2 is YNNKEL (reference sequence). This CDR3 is CASSQSEAGNTIYF. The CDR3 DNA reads TGTGCCAGCAGCCAATCAGAGGCCGGAAACACCATATATTTT. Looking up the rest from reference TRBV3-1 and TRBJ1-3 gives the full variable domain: DTAVSQTPKYLVTQMGNDKSIKCEQNLGHDTMYWYKQDSKKFLKIMFSYNNKELIINETVPNRFSPKSPDKAHLNLHINSLELGDSAVYFCASSQSEAGNTIYFGEGSWLTVV.

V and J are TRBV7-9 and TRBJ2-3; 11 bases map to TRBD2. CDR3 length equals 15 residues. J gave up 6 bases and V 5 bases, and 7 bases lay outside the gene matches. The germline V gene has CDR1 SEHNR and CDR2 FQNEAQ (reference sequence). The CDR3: CASSVTSGGLDTQYF. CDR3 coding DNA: TGTGCCAGCAGCGTAACTAGCGGGGGCCTGGATACGCAGTATTTT.

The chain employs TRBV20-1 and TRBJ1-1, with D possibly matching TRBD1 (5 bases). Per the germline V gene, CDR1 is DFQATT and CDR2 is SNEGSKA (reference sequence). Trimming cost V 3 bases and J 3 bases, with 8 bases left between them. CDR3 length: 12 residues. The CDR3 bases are TGCAGTGCTAGCAAAGGGGACACTGAAGCTTTCTTT. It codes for CSASKGDTEAFF.

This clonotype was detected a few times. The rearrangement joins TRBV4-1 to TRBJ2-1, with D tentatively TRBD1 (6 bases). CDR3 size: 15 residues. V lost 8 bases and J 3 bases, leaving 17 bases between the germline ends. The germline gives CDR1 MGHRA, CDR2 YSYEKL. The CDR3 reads CASRAGTQDYNEQFF. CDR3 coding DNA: TGCGCCAGCCGGGCCGGGACACAAGACTACAATGAGCAGTTCTTC.

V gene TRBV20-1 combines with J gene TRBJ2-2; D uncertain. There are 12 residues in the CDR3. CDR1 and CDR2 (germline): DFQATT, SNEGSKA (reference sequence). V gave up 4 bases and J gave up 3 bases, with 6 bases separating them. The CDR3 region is CSAKPHTGELFF. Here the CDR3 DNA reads TGCAGTGCTAAGCCCCACACCGGGGAGCTGTTTTTT.

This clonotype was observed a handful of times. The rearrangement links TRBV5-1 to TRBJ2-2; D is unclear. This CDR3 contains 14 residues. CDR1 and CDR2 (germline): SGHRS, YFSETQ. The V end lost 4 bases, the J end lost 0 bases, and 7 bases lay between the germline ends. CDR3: CASSPTSNTGELFF. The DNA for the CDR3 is TGCGCCAGCAGCCCGACCTCGAACACCGGGGAGCTGTTTTTT.

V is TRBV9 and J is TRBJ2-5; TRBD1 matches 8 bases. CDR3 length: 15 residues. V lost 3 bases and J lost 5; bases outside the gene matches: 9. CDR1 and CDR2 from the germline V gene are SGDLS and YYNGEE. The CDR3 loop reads CASSGTGLIRETQYF. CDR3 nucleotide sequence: TGTGCCAGCAGCGGGACAGGGTTGATACGGGAGACCCAGTACTTC.

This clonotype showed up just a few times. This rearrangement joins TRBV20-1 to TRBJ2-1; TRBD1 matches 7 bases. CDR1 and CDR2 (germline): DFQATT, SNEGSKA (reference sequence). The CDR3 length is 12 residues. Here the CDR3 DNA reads TGCAGCGCCAGCGACAGGGACAATGAGCAGTTCTTC. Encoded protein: CSASDRDNEQFF.

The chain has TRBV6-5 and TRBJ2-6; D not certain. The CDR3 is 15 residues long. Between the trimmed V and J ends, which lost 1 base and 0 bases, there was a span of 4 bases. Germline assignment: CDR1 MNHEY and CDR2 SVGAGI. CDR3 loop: CASSYWGSGANVLTF. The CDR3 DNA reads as TGTGCCAGCAGTTACTGGGGCTCTGGGGCCAACGTCCTGACTTTC.

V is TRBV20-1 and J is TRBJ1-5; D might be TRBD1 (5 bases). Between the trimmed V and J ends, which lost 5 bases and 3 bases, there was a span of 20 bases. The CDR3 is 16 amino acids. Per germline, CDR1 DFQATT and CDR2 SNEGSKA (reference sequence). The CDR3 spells CSARGTANRSNQPQHF. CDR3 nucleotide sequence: TGCAGTGCTCGCGGGACGGCTAACCGGTCCAATCAGCCCCAGCATTTT.

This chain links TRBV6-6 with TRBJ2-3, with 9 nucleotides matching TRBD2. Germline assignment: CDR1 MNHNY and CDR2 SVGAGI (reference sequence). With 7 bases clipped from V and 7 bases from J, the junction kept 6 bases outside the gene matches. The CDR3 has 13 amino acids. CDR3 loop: CASTPGLANTQYF. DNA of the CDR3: TGTGCCAGCACTCCGGGACTAGCCAATACGCAGTATTTT.

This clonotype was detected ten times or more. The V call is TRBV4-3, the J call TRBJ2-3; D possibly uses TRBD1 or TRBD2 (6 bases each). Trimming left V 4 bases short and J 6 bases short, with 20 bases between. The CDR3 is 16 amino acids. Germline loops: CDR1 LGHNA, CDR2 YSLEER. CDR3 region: CASSLQSLGGRDTQYF. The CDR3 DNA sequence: TGCGCCAGCAGCCTTCAATCCTTGGGGGGCCGGGATACGCAGTATTTT.

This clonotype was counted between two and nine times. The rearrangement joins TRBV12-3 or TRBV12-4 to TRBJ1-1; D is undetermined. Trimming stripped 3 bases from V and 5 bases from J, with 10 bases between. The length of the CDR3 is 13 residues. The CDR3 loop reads CASSLKTRTEAFF. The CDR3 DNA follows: TGTGCCAGCAGTTTGAAGACGAGAACTGAAGCTTTCTTT.

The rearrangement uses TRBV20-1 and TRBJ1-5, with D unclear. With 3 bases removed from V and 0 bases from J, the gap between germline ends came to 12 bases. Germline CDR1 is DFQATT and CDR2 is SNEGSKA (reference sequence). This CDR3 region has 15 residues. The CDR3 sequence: CSASGFGGSNQPQHF. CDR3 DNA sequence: TGCAGTGCTAGCGGGTTCGGCGGTAGCAATCAGCCCCAGCATTTT.

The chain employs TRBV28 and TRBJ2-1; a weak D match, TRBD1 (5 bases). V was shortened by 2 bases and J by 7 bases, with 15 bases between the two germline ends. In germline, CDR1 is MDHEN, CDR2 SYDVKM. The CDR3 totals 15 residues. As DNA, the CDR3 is TGTGCCAGCAGTTTAAATGGGGCCCAATGGAATGAGCAGTTCTTC. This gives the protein CASSLNGAQWNEQFF.

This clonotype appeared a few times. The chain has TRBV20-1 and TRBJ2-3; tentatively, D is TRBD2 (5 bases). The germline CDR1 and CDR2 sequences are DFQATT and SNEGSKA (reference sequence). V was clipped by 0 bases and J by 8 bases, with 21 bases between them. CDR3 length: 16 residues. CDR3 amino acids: CSARDGRVVGIGTQYF. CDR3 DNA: TGCAGTGCTAGAGATGGTCGGGTCGTCGGGATTGGTACGCAGTATTTT.

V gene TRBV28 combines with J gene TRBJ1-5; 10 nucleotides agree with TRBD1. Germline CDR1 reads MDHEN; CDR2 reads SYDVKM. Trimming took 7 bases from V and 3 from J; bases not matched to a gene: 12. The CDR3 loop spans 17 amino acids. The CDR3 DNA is TGTGCCAGCACAAGTGGTCCGGACAGGGGGGTCAATCAGCCCCAGCATTTT. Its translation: CASTSGPDRGVNQPQHF.

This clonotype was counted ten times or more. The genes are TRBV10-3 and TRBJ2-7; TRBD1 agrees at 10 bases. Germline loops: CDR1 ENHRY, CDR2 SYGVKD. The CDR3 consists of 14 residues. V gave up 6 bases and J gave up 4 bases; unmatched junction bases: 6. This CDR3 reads CAISVGQGGYEQYF. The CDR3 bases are TGTGCCATCAGCGTCGGACAGGGGGGATACGAGCAGTACTTC.

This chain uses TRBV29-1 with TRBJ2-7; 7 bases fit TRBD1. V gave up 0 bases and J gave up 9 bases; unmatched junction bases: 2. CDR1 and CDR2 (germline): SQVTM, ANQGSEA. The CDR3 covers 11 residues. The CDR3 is CSVEDTGAQYF. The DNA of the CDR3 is TGCAGCGTTGAAGATACAGGGGCGCAGTACTTC.

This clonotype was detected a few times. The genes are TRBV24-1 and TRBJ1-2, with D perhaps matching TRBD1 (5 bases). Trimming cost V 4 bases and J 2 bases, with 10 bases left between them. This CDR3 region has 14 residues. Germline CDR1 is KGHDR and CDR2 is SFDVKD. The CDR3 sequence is CATSEPGRNYGYTF. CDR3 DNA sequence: TGTGCCACCAGTGAGCCGGGACGGAACTATGGCTACACCTTC.